This T cell receptor (beta chain) was identified during a study of blood T cell repertoires in COVID-19. The wider study: Sources were T cells, B-cell-depleted T cells, or PBMCs; the material itself was cDNA or gDNA.

Method: immunoSEQ multiplex PCR; TCRdb's copy keeps in-frame clones and lacks some. The sample lists 200,000 to 250,000 clones; about nine tenths were seen once. This CDR3 spans 14 amino acids. V gave up 5 bases and J gave up 6 bases; unmatched junction bases: 8. Germline V lookup: CDR1 MGHDK, CDR2 SYGVNS. This TCR was recovered from a man between 45 and 60 years old with COVID-19, enrolled during active disease. The rearrangement uses TRBV25-1 and TRBJ2-7, with 9 bases lining up with TRBD1. The sample consisted of peripheral blood. The CDR3 DNA reads as TGTGCCAGCAGTTCCTGGACAGGGGTACGCGAGCAGTACTTC. Protein: CASSSWTGVREQYF.